This TCR beta chain originates from a study of regulatory T cells in long-lasting Graves disease. Both iRepertoire HTBI primers and Arm-PCR of CDR3 regions were used to build the TCR beta libraries. TCRdb reprocessed the multiplex PCR reads via MiXCR and lists one record per CDR3 protein. The table includes about 560,000 distinct CDR3 sequences, about 16% detected once. As for time point: newly diagnosed GD, antithyroid drugs for less than 3 months. Extracted PBMC RNA gave rise to the TCR library. Many counts were recorded for this clonotype. These data were likewise used in another study, on T cells in Graves' hyperthyroidism and ophthalmopathy. This second report adds: Hyperthyroidism was newly diagnosed in patients aged 18 to 65 (duration under 2 months). Clinical symptoms, serum thyroxine and TRAb, thyroid ultrasound and orbital computed tomography together formed the diagnostic basis.

Source: peripheral blood mononuclear cells (PBMCs), taken at new diagnosis, from a patient treated with antithyroid drugs. This clonotype was obtained from a man between 18 and 29 years old with Graves disease.

The CDR3 DNA sequence: TGTGCCAGCAGCTTGGTTTCTCAAGAGACCCAGTACTTC. This gives the protein CASSLVSQETQYF. The rearrangement links TRBV5-6 to TRBJ2-5, with D unresolved. Trimming pared 0 bases from V and 2 bases from J, leaving 5 bases between. The germline V gene encodes CDR1 SGHDT and CDR2 YYEEEE. CDR3 length: 13 residues.